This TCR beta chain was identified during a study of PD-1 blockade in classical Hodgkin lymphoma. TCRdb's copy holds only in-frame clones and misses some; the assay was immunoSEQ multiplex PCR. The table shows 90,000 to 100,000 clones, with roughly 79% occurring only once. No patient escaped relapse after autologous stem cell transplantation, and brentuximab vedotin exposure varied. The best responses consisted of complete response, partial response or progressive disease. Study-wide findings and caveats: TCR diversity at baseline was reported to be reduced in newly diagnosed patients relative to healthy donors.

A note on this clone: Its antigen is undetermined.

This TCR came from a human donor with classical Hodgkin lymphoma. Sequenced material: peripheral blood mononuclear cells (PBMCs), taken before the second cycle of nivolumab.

CDR3 sequence: CASSLSSGILFYNEQFF. The CDR3 nucleotides are TGTGCCAGCAGCTTGTCTAGCGGGATCTTGTTCTACAATGAGCAGTTCTTC. The J gene is TRBJ2-1, the V gene TRBV5-6, with 9 bases lining up with TRBD2. CDR1 is SGHDT, CDR2 YYEEEE, per germline. Trimming removed 1 base from V and 3 bases from J; junction bases left unmatched: 8. The CDR3 runs 17 residues.